This TCR beta chain appears in the sequencing data of a study of Ad26.COV2.S vaccination and SARS-CoV-2 variants. As for the study in general: Enrollment placed the donor in the COV1001 Ad26.COV2.S trial arm.

Trimming at V came to 5 bases and at J to 0 bases, leaving 6 bases not matched to a gene. Germline V CDR1 and CDR2: SGHTA, FQGTGA. CDR3 length: 15 residues. The table came from immunoSEQ multiplex PCR; TCRdb's copy has only in-frame clones and leaves some out. The table lists about 400,000 clones, 70% to 90% of them singletons. As for treatment: over 15 received Ad26.COV2.S at low or high dose, single or two shots; five or six received placebo; per-sample allocation not given. Each sample was drawn 63 days after the first injection (of vaccine or placebo). This sequence was found in a person aged 18-65 years who received the Ad26.COV2.S COVID-19 vaccine or a placebo. The material sequenced was peripheral blood, taken in a trial of Ad26.COV2.S vaccine versus placebo. The chain combines TRBV7-3 with TRBJ2-5; 7 bases are a match to TRBD2. The CDR3 sequence: CASSPSRGNQETQYF. The CDR3 DNA reads as TGTGCCAGCAGCCCTTCGCGGGGGAACCAAGAGACCCAGTACTTC.